These T cell receptor beta chains were read from a single sample in a study of regulatory T cells in long-lasting Graves disease. Each CDR3 protein gets one entry after TCRdb re-called the multiplex PCR reads with MiXCR. The data contain 350,000 to 550,000 distinct CDR3 sequences, about 17% of them seen just once; the ten biggest clones take up around 23%. These data were likewise used in another study, on T cells in Graves' hyperthyroidism and ophthalmopathy.

Here the sequenced sample was peripheral blood mononuclear cells (PBMCs), taken at new diagnosis, from a patient treated with antithyroid drugs. The receptors derive from a woman aged 18-29 years with Graves disease. The conserved cysteine and the conserved F or W are not part of the CDR3 here.

length: 10
V: TRBV29-1
J: TRBJ2-1
CDR3: SVGDIYNEQF

length: 14
V: TRBV5-1
J: TRBJ2-4
CDR3: ASSLGLLEVKNIQY

length: 10
V: TRBV3-1
J: TRBJ2-5
CDR3: ASSHGTGAQY

length: 12
V: TRBV7-2
J: TRBJ2-7
CDR3: ASSQLGQFYEQY

length: 15
V: TRBV13
J: TRBJ1-5
CDR3: ASSLAGEGGRSPPQH

length: 15
V: TRBV18
J: TRBJ2-2
CDR3: ASSPLFGGANTGELF

length: 11
V: TRBV28
J: TRBJ2-1
CDR3: ASLGTTYNEQF

length: 14
V: TRBV5-1
J: TRBJ2-5
CDR3: ASTLGPAGTAETQY

length: 12
V: TRBV28
J: TRBJ2-7
CDR3: ASSYGTGIYEQY

length: 15
V: TRBV7-2
J: TRBJ1-2
CDR3: ASSSPGQGASNYGYT

length: 11
V: TRBV11-2
J: TRBJ2-3
CDR3: ASSLGGGVQQY

length: 11
V: TRBV20-1
J: TRBJ1-1
CDR3: SARLTVSHEAF

length: 10
V: TRBV20-1
J: TRBJ2-7
CDR3: SARGTVAEQY

length: 12
V: TRBV6-1
J: TRBJ1-2
CDR3: ASSEAGDSPIFT

length: 15
V: TRBV6-1
J: TRBJ1-3
CDR3: ASSEMFGTDSGNTIY

length: 15
V: TRBV5-8
J: TRBJ1-4
CDR3: ASSLARPPLVWGKLF

length: 13
V: TRBV6-1
J: TRBJ2-1
CDR3: ASFGLGSLYNEQF

length: 12
V: TRBV7-9
J: TRBJ2-3
CDR3: ASSLPGSDDTQY

length: 10
V: TRBV29-1
J: TRBJ2-7
CDR3: SGLAGSNEQY

length: 7
V: TRBV30
J: TRBJ1-2
CDR3: AWITGYT

length: 11
V: TRBV20-1
J: TRBJ1-1
CDR3: SARDQTNTEAF

length: 10
V: TRBV7-9
J: TRBJ2-7
CDR3: ASSKLGYEQY

length: 13
V: TRBV7-6
J: TRBJ2-7
CDR3: ASSLGYGPTYEQY

length: 12
V: TRBV11-2
J: TRBJ2-7
CDR3: ASSLDPGTYEQY

length: 14
V: TRBV2
J: TRBJ1-4
CDR3: ASSGTLTGGHEKLF

length: 11
V: TRBV24-1
J: TRBJ1-2
CDR3: ATSADRNYGYT

length: 12
V: TRBV7-8
J: TRBJ2-1
CDR3: ASSLPGKDNEQF

length: 11
V: TRBV20-1
J: TRBJ1-2
CDR3: SARLTVSNGYT

length: 13
V: TRBV5-1
J: TRBJ2-2
CDR3: ASSTTTGFTGELF

length: 10
V: TRBV18
J: TRBJ2-7
CDR3: ASGQGSYEQY

length: 16
V: TRBV7-9
J: TRBJ2-6
CDR3: ASSYGQGKNSGANVLT

length: 14
V: TRBV4-1
J: TRBJ2-7
CDR3: ASSSPARGSSYEQY

length: 13
V: TRBV5-1
J: TRBJ2-3
CDR3: ASSLGLAGEDTQY

length: 11
V: TRBV5-6
J: TRBJ2-1
CDR3: ASSLVEVHEQF

length: 14
V: TRBV27
J: TRBJ2-1
CDR3: ASSPHPGLGLGEQF

length: 14
V: TRBV6-5
J: TRBJ2-1
CDR3: ASSYGGFHTRNEQF

length: 13
V: TRBV11-1
J: TRBJ2-3
CDR3: ASSPSLGVTDTQY

length: 10
V: TRBV2
J: TRBJ2-1
CDR3: ASSTGGWEQF

length: 11
V: TRBV4-3
J: TRBJ2-7
CDR3: ASSQVYRSEQY

length: 11
V: TRBV24-1
J: TRBJ2-2
CDR3: ATSAFRAGELF

length: 12
V: TRBV7-8
J: TRBJ2-5
CDR3: ASSLAGAEETQY

length: 10
V: TRBV7-9
J: TRBJ2-7
CDR3: ASSLGLGEQY

length: 13
V: TRBV3-1
J: TRBJ2-7
CDR3: ASSQGPGGLGEQY

length: 15
V: TRBV12-3/TRBV12-4
J: TRBJ1-1
CDR3: ASSNMYGQLGKTEAF

length: 10
V: TRBV18
J: TRBJ1-1
CDR3: ASSPLGAEAF

length: 10
V: TRBV20-1
J: TRBJ2-4
CDR3: SASPTGVIQY

length: 13
V: TRBV5-6
J: TRBJ1-2
CDR3: ASSSPWTADYGYT

length: 16
V: TRBV7-7
J: -
CDR3: ASSLEYRGTGKEETQY

length: 10
V: TRBV29-1
J: TRBJ2-5
CDR3: SVARLQETQY